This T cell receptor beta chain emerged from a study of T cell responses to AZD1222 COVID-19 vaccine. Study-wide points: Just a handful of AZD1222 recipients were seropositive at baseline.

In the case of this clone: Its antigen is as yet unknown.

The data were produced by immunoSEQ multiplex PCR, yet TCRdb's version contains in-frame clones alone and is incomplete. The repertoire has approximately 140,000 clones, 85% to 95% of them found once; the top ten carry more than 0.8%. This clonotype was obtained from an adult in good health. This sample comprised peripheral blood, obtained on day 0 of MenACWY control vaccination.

CDR3 region: CASSLGLLQPQHF. The CDR3 region has the DNA TGTGCCAGCAGTTTGGGCCTGCTTCAGCCCCAGCATTTT. The rearrangement joins TRBV27 to TRBJ1-5; D unresolved. Germline CDR1 reads MNHEY; CDR2 reads SMNVEV (reference sequence). The CDR3 extends over 13 amino acids. V was trimmed by 3 bases and J by 6 bases, leaving 9 bases between them.